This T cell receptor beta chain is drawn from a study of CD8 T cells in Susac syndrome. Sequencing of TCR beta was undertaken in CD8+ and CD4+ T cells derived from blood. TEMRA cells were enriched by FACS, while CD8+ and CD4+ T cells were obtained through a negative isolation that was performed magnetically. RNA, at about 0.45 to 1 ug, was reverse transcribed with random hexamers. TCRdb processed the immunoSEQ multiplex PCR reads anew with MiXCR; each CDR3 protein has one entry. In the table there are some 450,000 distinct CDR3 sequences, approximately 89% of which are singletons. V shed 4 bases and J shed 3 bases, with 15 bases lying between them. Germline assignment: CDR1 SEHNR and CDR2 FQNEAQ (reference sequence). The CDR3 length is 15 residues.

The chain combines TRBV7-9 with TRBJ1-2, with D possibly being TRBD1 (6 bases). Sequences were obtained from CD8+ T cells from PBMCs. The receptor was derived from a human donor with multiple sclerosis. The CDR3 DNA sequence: TGTGCCAGCAGCTACAGCTGGACAGATCACTATGGCTACACCTTC. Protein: CASSYSWTDHYGYTF. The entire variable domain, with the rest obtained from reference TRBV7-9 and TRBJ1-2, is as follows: DTGVSQNPRHKITKRGQNVTFRCDPISEHNRLYWYRQTLGQGPEFLTYFQNEAQLEKSRLLSDRFSAERPKGSFSTLEIQRTEQGDSAMYLCASSYSWTDHYGYTFGSGTRLTVV.